These T cell receptor beta chains were read from a single sample in a study of T cells in Graves' hyperthyroidism and ophthalmopathy. TCRdb reprocessed the multiplex PCR reads via MiXCR and lists one record per CDR3 protein. This table has under 650,000 distinct CDR3 sequences, 15% to 20% appearing once. Material for sequencing was blood. The receptor source for this set is a woman aged 25 to 39 with Graves' hyperthyroidism. Each CDR3 is given with its conserved first and last residue.

j_call v_call cdr3_length cdr3_aa
TRBJ2-7 TRBV11-2 15 CASSKISGSVYEQYF
TRBJ1-4 TRBV20-1 14 CSARKGAGNEKLFF
TRBJ2-5 TRBV15 16 CATSREYSEYQETQYF
TRBJ2-7 TRBV7-9 12 CASTPLAREQYF
TRBJ2-3 TRBV20-1 14 CSASWTYPKDTQYF
TRBJ2-5 TRBV6-2/TRBV6-3 15 CASSYPQGGLETQYF
TRBJ2-2 TRBV2 12 CASRGDTGELFF
TRBJ2-3 TRBV27 14 CASSLSAGRDTQYF
TRBJ2-1 TRBV5-1 15 CASSLGGQAYNEQFF
TRBJ2-7 TRBV29-1 12 CSTLTRDYEQYF
TRBJ2-2 TRBV2 14 CARNRANGPGELFF
TRBJ1-1 TRBV24-1 16 CATSATIMGPLKVAFF
TRBJ2-7 TRBV2 16 CASSEARTSATYEQYF
TRBJ2-3 TRBV19 15 CASRLGQGSTDTQYF
TRBJ2-7 TRBV29-1 11 CSVERNYEQYF
TRBJ2-1 TRBV11-3 13 CAGSKTGTGERFF
TRBJ2-1 TRBV2 15 CASSDGLAGYNEQFF
TRBJ2-3 TRBV20-1 16 CSARERGLTAADTQYF
TRBJ2-1 TRBV20-1 15 CSASPASGRGDEQFF
TRBJ2-7 TRBV6-2/TRBV6-3 14 CASSTGTPFHEQYF
TRBJ2-3 TRBV7-2 14 CASSQGGPADTQYF
TRBJ2-3 TRBV7-9 18 CASSPPLETGVSADTQYF
TRBJ2-2 TRBV19 20 CASSIVGGLAGGLLTGELFF
TRBJ2-6 TRBV11-1 13 CASSLMGANVLIF
TRBJ1-1 TRBV29-1 13 CSVEGFGIGEAFF
TRBJ1-4 TRBV7-2 16 CASSPAQTGGAWKLFF
TRBJ2-5 TRBV7-2 14 CASSRTGTQKTQYF
TRBJ2-7 TRBV7-8 14 CASSFSPEAYEQYF
TRBJ2-7 TRBV5-1 15 CASSLDAGRSGEQYF
TRBJ2-1 TRBV19 15 CASSMEQGIHNEQFF
TRBJ2-7 TRBV11-1 13 CASSLVSQGEQYF
TRBJ2-1 TRBV2 13 CATHGLANHEQFF
TRBJ2-1 TRBV29-1 14 CSVLGTSSYNEQFF
TRBJ1-3 TRBV5-1 14 CGSSLGDSGNTIYF
TRBJ2-2 TRBV9 16 CASSVDMGASTGELFF
TRBJ1-1 TRBV28 13 CASSLDGRSEAFF
TRBJ1-1 TRBV18 14 CASSPPGRGTEAFF
TRBJ2-1 TRBV5-6 18 CASSPNVASGRAVYEQFF
TRBJ2-1 TRBV28 15 CASSLIYGGTTEQFF
TRBJ2-1 TRBV27 16 CASSPPHVSGSSEQFF
TRBJ1-1 TRBV5-6 13 CASSPGTGVEAFF
TRBJ2-5 TRBV28 15 CASSLGGVVQETQYF
TRBJ1-1 TRBV19 15 CASSIVGGGGTEAFF
TRBJ1-2 TRBV28 15 CASSLIPSGEYGYTF
TRBJ1-1 TRBV5-1 14 CASSLRGSDTEAFF
TRBJ2-1 TRBV7-3 16 CASSFSGRLSYNEQFF
TRBJ1-2 TRBV7-9 16 CASSLLNSGPNYGYTF
TRBJ2-2 TRBV20-1 20 CSARTIGLAGHNTNTGELFF
TRBJ2-2 TRBV12-3/TRBV12-4 16 CASSHGTGGNTGELFF
TRBJ2-1 TRBV6-1 13 CASRTGLYNEQFF
TRBJ1-2 TRBV4-1 16 CASSQPARTGVYGYTF
TRBJ1-4 TRBV3-1 14 CASSLDIRDGAVFF
TRBJ1-4 TRBV7-2 14 CASSLRDGNEKLFF
TRBJ1-6 TRBV5-5 15 CASRVTGLGNSPLHF